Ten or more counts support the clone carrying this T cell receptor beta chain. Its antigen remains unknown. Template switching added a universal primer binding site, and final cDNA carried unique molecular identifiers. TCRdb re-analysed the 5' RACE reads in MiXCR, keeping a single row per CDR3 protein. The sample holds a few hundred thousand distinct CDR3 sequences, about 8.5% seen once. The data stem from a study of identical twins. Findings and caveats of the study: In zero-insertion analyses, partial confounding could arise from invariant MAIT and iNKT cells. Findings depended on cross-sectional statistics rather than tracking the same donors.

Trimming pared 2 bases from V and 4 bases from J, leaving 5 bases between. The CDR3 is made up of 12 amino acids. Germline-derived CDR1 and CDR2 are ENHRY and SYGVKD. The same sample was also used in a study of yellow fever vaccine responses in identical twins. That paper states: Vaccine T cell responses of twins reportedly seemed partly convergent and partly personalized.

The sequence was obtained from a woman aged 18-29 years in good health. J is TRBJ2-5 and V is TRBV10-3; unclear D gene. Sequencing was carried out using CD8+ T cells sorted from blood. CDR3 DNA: TGTGCCATCAGTGAGACCGGAGAGACCCAGTACTTC. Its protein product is CAISETGETQYF.